This T cell receptor (beta chain) derives from a study of identical twins. Trimming at V came to 6 bases and at J to 6 bases, leaving 9 bases not matched to a gene. The CDR3 is 16 amino acids. TCRdb passed the 5' RACE reads through MiXCR, listing each CDR3 protein once. The sample holds just under 550,000 distinct CDR3 sequences, roughly 15% seen once. This same sample was also taken into another study, of yellow fever vaccine responses in identical twins.

The sequencing sample was made of CD4+ T cells sorted from blood. This clonotype originated in a woman aged 18-30 years in good health. This chain uses TRBV12-3 or TRBV12-4 with TRBJ2-3; 13 nucleotides align to TRBD2. CDR3 coding DNA: TGTGCCAGCAGGCTACTAGCGGGAGGGATTCAGGATACGCAGTATTTT. Amino acid sequence: CASRLLAGGIQDTQYF.